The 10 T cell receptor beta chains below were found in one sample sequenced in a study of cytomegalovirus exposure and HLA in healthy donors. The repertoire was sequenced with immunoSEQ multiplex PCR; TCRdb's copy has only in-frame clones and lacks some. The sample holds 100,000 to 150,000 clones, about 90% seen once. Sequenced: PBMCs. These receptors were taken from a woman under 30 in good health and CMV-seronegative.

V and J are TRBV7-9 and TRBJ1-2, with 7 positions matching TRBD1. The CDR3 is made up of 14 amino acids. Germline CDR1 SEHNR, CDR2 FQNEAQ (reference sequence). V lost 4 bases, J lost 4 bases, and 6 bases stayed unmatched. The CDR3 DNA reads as TGTGCCAGCAGCTCGCCACAGGGGCGCTATGGCTACACCTTC. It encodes CASSSPQGRYGYTF.

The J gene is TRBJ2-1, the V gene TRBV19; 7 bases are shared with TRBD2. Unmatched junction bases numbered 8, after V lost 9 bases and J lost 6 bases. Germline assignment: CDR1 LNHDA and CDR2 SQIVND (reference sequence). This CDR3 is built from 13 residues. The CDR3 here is CASRGEGFNEQFF. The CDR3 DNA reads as TGTGCCAGCCGTGGGGAGGGCTTCAATGAGCAGTTCTTC. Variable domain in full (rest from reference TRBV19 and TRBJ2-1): DGGITQSPKYLFRKEGQNVTLSCEQNLNHDAMYWYRQDPGQGLRLIYYSQIVNDFQKGDIAEGYSVSREKKESFPLTVTSAQKNPTAFYLCASRGEGFNEQFFGPGTRLTVL.

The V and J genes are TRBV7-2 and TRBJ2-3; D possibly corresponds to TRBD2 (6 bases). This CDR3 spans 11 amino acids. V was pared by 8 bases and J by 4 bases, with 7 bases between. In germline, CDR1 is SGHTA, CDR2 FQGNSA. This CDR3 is CASSGADTQYF. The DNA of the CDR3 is TGTGCCAGCTCGGGGGCAGATACGCAGTATTTT.

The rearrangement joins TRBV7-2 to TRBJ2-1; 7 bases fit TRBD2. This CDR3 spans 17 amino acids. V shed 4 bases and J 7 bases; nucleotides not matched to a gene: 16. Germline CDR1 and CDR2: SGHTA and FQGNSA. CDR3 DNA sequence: TGTGCCAGCAGCTCGCTCGGTGGGACTACAAAGTGGAATGAGCAGTTCTTC. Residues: CASSSLGGTTKWNEQFF. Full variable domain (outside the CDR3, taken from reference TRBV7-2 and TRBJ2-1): GAGVSQSPSNKVTEKGKDVELRCDPISGHTALYWYRQSLGQGLEFLIYFQGNSAPDKSGLPSDRFSAERTGGSVSTLTIQRTQQEDSAVYLCASSSLGGTTKWNEQFFGPGTRLTVL.

The DNA for the CDR3 is TGTGCCAGTAGTATAGGTGCCAGGGGGCTGACCTACGAGCAGTACTTC. This codes for CASSIGARGLTYEQYF. The gene calls are TRBV19 and TRBJ2-7, with 8 bases matching TRBD1. The length of the CDR3 is 16 residues. The V gene end was trimmed by 1 base and the J gene end by 2 bases; junction bases not matched to a gene: 7. Germline CDR1 is LNHDA and CDR2 is SQIVND (reference sequence).

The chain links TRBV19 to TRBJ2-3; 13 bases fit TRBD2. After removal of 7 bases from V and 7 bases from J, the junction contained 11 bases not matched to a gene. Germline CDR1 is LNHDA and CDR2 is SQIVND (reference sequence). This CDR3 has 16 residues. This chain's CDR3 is CASTRLGLAGPNTQYF. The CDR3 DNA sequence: TGTGCCAGTACCCGATTGGGACTAGCGGGACCAAATACGCAGTATTTT.

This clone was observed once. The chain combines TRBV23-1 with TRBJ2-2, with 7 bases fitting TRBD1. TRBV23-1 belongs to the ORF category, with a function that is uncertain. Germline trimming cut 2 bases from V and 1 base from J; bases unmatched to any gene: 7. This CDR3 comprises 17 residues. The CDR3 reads CASSQNETGENTGELFF. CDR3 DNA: TGCGCCAGCAGTCAAAACGAAACAGGGGAGAACACCGGGGAGCTGTTTTTT.

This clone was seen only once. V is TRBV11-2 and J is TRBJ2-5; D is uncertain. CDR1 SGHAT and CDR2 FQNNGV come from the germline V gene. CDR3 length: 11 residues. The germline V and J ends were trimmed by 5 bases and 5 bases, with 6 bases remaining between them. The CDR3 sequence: CASSPRETQYF. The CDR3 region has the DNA TGTGCCAGCAGCCCCCGGGAGACCCAGTACTTC.

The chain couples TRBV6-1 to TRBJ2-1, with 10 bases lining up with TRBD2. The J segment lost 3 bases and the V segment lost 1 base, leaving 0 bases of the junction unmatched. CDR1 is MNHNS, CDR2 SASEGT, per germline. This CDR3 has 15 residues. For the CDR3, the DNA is TGTGCCAGCAGTGAAGTAGCGGGGGGCTACAATGAGCAGTTCTTC. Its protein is CASSEVAGGYNEQFF.

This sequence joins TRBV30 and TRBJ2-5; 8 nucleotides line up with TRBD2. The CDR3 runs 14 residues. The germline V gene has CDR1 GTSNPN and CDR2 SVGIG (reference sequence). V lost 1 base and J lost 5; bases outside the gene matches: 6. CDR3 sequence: CAWSGGLGRETQYF. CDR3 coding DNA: TGTGCCTGGAGTGGGGGACTAGGAAGGGAGACCCAGTACTTC.